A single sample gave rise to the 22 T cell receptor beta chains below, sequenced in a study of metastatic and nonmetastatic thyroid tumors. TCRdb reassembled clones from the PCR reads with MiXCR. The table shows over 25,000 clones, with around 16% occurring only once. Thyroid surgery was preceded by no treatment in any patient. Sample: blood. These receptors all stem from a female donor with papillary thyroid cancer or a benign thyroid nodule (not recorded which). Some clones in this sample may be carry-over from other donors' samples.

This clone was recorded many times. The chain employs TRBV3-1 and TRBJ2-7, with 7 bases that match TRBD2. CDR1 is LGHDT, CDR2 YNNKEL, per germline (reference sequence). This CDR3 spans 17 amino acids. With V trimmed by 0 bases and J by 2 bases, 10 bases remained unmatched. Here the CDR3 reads CASSQDRIGGIAYEQYF. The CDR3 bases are TGTGCCAGCAGCCAAGATCGTATCGGGGGGATCGCCTACGAGCAGTACTTC.

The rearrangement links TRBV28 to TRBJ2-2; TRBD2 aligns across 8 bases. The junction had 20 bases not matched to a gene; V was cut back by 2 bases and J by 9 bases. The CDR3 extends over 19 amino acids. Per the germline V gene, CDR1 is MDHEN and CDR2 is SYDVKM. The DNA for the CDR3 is TGTGCCAGCAGTTTAACGGAGCGGGAGAGGGATCCGAACACAAGGGAGCTGTTTTTT. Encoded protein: CASSLTERERDPNTRELFF.

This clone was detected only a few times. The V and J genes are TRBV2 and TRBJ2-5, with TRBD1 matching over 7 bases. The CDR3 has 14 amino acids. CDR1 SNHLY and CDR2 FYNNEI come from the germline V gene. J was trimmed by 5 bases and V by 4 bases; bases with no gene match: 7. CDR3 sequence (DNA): TGTGCCAGCAGTGTTGACAGGGCTGGGGAGACCCAGTACTTC. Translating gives CASSVDRAGETQYF.

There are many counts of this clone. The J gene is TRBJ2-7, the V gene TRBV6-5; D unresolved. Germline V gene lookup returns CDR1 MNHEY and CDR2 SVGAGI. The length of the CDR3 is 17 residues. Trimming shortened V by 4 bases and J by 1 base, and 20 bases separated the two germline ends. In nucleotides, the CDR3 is TGTGCCAGCAGTTCGCGTCCCCCAGCGAGAGGATCCTACGAGCAGTACTTC. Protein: CASSSRPPARGSYEQYF.

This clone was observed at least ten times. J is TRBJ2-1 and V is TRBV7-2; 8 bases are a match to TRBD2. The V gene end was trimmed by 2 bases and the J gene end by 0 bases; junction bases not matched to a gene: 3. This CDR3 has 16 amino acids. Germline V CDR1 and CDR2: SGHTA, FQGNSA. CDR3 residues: CASSLWREVSYNEQFF. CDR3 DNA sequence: TGTGCCAGCAGCTTATGGCGGGAGGTCTCCTACAATGAGCAGTTCTTC.

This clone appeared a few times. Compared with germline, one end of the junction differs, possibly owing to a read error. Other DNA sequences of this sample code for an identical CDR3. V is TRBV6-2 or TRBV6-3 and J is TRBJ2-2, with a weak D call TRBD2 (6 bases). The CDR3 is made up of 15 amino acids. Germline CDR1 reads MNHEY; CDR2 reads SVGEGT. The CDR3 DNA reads TGTGCCACCACACGGGTTTTTGGCGGGGCCGGGGAGCTGTTTTTC. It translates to CATTRVFGGAGELFF.

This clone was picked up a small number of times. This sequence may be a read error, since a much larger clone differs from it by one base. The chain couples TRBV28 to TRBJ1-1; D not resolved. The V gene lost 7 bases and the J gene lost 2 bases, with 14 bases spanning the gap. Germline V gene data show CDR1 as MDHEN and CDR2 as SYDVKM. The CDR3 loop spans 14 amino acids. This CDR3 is CASIPPGPNTEAFF. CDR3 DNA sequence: TGTGCCAGCATTCCACCGGGCCCTAACACTGAAGCTTTCTTT.

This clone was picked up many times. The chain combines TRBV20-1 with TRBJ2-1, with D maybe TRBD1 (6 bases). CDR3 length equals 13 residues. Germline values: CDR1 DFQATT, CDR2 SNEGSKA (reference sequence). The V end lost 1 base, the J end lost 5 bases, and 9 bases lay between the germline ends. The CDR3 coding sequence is TGCAGTGCTAGAGGGACAGATCACAATGAGCAGTTCTTC. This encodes CSARGTDHNEQFF.

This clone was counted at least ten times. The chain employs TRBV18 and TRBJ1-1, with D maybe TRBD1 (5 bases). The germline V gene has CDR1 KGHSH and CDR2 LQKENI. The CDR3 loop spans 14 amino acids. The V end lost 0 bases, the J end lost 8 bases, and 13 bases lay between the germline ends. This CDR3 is CASSPPARAPEAFF. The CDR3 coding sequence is TGTGCCAGCTCACCACCGGCCAGGGCCCCCGAAGCTTTCTTT.

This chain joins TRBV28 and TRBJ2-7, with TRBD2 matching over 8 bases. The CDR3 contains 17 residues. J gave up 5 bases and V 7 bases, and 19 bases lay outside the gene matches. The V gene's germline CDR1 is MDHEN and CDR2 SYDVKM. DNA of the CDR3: TGTGCCAGCACCAATCACGCCCCACTAGCGGAGGGACACGAGCAGTACTTC. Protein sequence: CASTNHAPLAEGHEQYF.

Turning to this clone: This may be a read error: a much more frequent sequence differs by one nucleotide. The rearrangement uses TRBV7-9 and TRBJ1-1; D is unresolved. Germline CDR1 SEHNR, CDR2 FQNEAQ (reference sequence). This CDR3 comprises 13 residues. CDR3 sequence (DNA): TGTACCAGCAGCTTAGCGCTGGGGATCGCCGCTTTCTTT. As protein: CTSSLALGIAAFF.

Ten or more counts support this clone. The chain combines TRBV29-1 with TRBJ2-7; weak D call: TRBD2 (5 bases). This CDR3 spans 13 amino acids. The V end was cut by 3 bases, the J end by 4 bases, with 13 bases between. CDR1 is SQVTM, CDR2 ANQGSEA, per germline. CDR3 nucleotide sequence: TGCAGCGTTGAGACGAGCCTAGCTTACGAGCAGTACTTC. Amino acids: CSVETSLAYEQYF.

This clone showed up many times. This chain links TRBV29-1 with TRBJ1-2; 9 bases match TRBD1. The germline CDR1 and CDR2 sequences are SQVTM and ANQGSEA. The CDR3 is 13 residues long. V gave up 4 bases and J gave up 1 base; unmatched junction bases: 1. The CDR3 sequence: CSVGTGDNYGYTF. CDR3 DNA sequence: TGCAGCGTTGGGACAGGGGATAACTATGGCTACACCTTC.

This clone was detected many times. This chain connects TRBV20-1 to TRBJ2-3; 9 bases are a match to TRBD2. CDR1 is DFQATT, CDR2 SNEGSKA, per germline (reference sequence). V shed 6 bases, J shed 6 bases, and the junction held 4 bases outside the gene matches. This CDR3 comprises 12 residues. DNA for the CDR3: TGCAGTGCCAGGACTAGCGAGGATACGCAGTATTTT. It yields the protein CSARTSEDTQYF.

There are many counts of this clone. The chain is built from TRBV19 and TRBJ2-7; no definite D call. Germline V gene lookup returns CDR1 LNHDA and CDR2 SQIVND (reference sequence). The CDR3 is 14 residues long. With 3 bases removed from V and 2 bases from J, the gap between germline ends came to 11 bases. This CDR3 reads CASSMSQVTYEQYF. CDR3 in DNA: TGTGCCAGTAGTATGAGTCAGGTTACCTACGAGCAGTACTTC. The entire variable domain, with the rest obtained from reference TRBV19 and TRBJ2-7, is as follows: DGGITQSPKYLFRKEGQNVTLSCEQNLNHDAMYWYRQDPGQGLRLIYYSQIVNDFQKGDIAEGYSVSREKKESFPLTVTSAQKNPTAFYLCASSMSQVTYEQYFGPGTRLTVT.

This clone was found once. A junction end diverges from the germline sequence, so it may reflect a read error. The CDR3 sequence: CATSDFGTGAPSGANFLTF. The CDR3 DNA reads as TGTGCCACCAGTGATTTTGGGACAGGGGCACCCTCTGGGGCCAACTTCCTGACTTTC. V and J are TRBV24-1 and TRBJ2-6, with 10 nucleotides matching TRBD1. This CDR3 contains 19 residues. In germline, CDR1 is KGHDR, CDR2 SFDVKD.

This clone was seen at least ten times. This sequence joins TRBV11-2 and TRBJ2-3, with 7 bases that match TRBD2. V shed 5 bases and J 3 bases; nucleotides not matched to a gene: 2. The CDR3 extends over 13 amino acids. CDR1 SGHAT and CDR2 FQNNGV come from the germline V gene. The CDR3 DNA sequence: TGTGCCAGCAGCCCCGGGGGGACAGATACGCAGTATTTT. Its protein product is CASSPGGTDTQYF.

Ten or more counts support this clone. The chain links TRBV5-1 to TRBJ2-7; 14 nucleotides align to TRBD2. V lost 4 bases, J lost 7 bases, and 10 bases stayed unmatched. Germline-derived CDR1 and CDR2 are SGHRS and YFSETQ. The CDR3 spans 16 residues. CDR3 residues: CASSLAGTSGRGEQYF. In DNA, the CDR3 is TGCGCCAGCAGCCTCGCCGGGACTAGCGGGAGAGGGGAGCAGTACTTC.

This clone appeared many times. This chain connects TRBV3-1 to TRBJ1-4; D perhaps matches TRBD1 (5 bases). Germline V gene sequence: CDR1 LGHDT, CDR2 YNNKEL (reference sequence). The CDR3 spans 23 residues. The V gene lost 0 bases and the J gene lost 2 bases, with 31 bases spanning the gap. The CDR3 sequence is CASSQDVIGDPLKGQSTNEKLFF. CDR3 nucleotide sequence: TGTGCCAGCAGCCAAGATGTGATCGGGGACCCACTTAAGGGGCAGTCCACTAATGAAAAACTGTTTTTT.

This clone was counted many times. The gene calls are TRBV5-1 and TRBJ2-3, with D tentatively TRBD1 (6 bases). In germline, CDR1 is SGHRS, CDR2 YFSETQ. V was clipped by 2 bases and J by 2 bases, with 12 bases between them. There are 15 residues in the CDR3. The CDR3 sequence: CASSLEDRDTDTQYF. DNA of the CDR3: TGCGCCAGCAGCTTAGAGGACAGAGACACAGATACGCAGTATTTT.

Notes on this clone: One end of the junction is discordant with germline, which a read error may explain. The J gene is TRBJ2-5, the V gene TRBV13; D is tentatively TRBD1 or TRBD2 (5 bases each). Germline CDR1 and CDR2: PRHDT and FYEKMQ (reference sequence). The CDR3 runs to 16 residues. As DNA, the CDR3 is TGCGCCAGCACACTTCGGGGCAGAACGAGGGCAGATACCCAGTACTTC. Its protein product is CASTLRGRTRADTQYF. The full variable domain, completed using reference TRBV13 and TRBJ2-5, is AAGVIQSPRHLIKEKRETATLKCYPIPRHDTVYWYQQGPGQDPQFLISFYEKMQSDKGSIPDRFSAQQFSDYHSELNMSSLELGDSALYFCASTLRGRTRADTQYFGPGTRLLVL.

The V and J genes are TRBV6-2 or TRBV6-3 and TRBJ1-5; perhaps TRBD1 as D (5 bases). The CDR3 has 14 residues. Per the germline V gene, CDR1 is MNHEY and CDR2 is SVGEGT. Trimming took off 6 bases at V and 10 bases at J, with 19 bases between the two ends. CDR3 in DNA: TGTGCCAGCAGGGGGGGTACAGCCATTGGACCCCAGCATTTT. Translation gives CASRGGTAIGPQHF.